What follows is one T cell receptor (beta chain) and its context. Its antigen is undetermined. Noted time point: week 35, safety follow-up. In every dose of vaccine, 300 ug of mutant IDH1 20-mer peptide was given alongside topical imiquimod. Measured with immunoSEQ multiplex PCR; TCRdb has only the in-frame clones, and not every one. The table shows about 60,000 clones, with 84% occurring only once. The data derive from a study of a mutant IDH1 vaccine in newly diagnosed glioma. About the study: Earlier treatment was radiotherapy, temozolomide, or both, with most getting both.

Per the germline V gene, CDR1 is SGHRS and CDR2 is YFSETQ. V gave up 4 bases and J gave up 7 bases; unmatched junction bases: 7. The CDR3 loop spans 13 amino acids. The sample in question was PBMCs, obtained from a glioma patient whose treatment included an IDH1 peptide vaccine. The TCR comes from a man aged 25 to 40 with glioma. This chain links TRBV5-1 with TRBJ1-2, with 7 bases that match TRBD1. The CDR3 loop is CASSVGTAIGYTF. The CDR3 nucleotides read TGCGCCAGCAGCGTAGGGACAGCTATTGGCTACACCTTC.